This note documents a single T cell receptor (beta chain) sequence. V gave up 1 base and J gave up 3 bases; unmatched junction bases: 3. Germline V CDR1 and CDR2: LNHDA, SQIVND (reference sequence). The CDR3 loop spans 15 amino acids. The data were taken from a study of blood T cell repertoires in COVID-19. Repertoires were generated with immunoSEQ multiplex PCR, while TCRdb's copy carries only in-frame clones and drops some. The repertoire holds about 480,000 clones, with approximately 87% as singletons. The sequenced sample consisted of PBMCs or T cells enriched from blood (not recorded which). This TCR derives from a woman between 40 and 50 years old who had recovered from COVID-19. The genes are TRBV19 and TRBJ2-7; 10 nucleotides agree with TRBD2. The CDR3 reads CASSIGGLAVYEQYF. The CDR3 nucleotides are TGTGCCAGTAGTATAGGCGGACTAGCGGTCTACGAGCAGTACTTC.